These T cell receptor beta chains were read from a single sample in a study of CD4 T cells in relation to SARS-CoV-2 and coronaviruses. Sequencing used immunoSEQ multiplex PCR; TCRdb keeps in-frame clones, though not all of them. This table has just under 20,000 clones, around 80% appearing once. The antigens these receptors bind are not known. The sample consisted of CD4+ T cells from PBMCs, cultured in vitro. The receptors were sampled from a human donor in good health. CDR3s include the opening cysteine and the closing phenylalanine or tryptophan. The order of the fields is J gene, clone size, V gene, D gene, CDR3 DNA, CDR3 protein. The D gene is left open where the match is weak. A row's size may be missing; if present it is once, few, many or a size class.

j_gene: TRBJ2-3
abundance: NA
v_gene: TRBV10-3
d_gene: TRBD2
CDR3nt: TGTGCCATTAGGCCGGGACTAGCGGGAGAAGGGGGTTCGTCAGATACGCAGTATTTT
CDR3aa: CAIRPGLAGEGGSSDTQYF

j_gene: TRBJ2-1
abundance: NA
v_gene: TRBV19
d_gene: TRBD2
CDR3nt: TGTGCCAGTACTCCTAGCGGGAGGAGAGAGCAGTTCTTC
CDR3aa: CASTPSGRREQFF

j_gene: TRBJ2-2
abundance: NA
v_gene: TRBV6-4
d_gene: TRBD2
CDR3nt: TGTGCCAGCAGTCCAATAGCGGGAGATGACACCGGGGAGCTGTTTTTT
CDR3aa: CASSPIAGDDTGELFF

j_gene: TRBJ2-1
abundance: once
v_gene: TRBV5-4
d_gene: TRBD2
CDR3nt: TGTGCCAGCAGCTTGGGACTAGCGAGCTACAATGAGCAGTTCTTC
CDR3aa: CASSLGLASYNEQFF

j_gene: TRBJ2-2
abundance: once
v_gene: TRBV11-2
d_gene: NA
CDR3nt: TGTGCCAGCAACCCAGACTACGCGAACACCGGGGAGCTGTTTTTT
CDR3aa: CASNPDYANTGELFF

j_gene: TRBJ1-2
abundance: NA
v_gene: TRBV29-1
d_gene: NA
CDR3nt: TGCAGCGTTGAAGACCCAGGGATTCGCTACACCTTC
CDR3aa: CSVEDPGIRYTF

j_gene: TRBJ1-2
abundance: NA
v_gene: TRBV12-3/TRBV12-4
d_gene: TRBD1
CDR3nt: TGTGCCAGCAGTTCTGGGACAGAGTATGGCTACACCTTC
CDR3aa: CASSSGTEYGYTF

j_gene: TRBJ1-1
abundance: NA
v_gene: TRBV30
d_gene: NA
CDR3nt: TGTGCCTGGAGTGTACGACAGGCTGAAGCTTTCTTT
CDR3aa: CAWSVRQAEAFF

j_gene: TRBJ2-5
abundance: NA
v_gene: TRBV6-5
d_gene: NA
CDR3nt: TGTGCCAGCAGTCGGGAGAGGGGGGAGACCCAGTACTTC
CDR3aa: CASSRERGETQYF

j_gene: TRBJ1-2
abundance: NA
v_gene: TRBV19
d_gene: TRBD1
CDR3nt: TGTGCCAGTATCAATACCGGGACAGATACCTATGGCTACACCTTC
CDR3aa: CASINTGTDTYGYTF

j_gene: TRBJ2-6
abundance: NA
v_gene: TRBV27
d_gene: NA
CDR3nt: TGTGCCAGCAGCCCCCTGGGGGCCAACGTCCTGACTTTC
CDR3aa: CASSPLGANVLTF

j_gene: TRBJ1-5
abundance: NA
v_gene: TRBV6-5
d_gene: NA
CDR3nt: TGTGCCAGCAGCTCCAGTGGTACCGGGTTTCAGCCCCAGCATTTT
CDR3aa: CASSSSGTGFQPQHF

j_gene: TRBJ2-1
abundance: NA
v_gene: TRBV7-9
d_gene: NA
CDR3nt: TGTGCCAGCAGCTACCCAGCGAGTAATGAGCAGTTCTTC
CDR3aa: CASSYPASNEQFF

j_gene: TRBJ2-7
abundance: NA
v_gene: TRBV28
d_gene: NA
CDR3nt: TGTGCCAGCAGCATGGCCTACGAGCAGTACTTC
CDR3aa: CASSMAYEQYF

j_gene: TRBJ2-3
abundance: NA
v_gene: TRBV14
d_gene: NA
CDR3nt: TGTGCCAGCAGCTCGGGCCCCCTGAGTACGCAGTATTTT
CDR3aa: CASSSGPLSTQYF

j_gene: TRBJ1-2
abundance: NA
v_gene: TRBV11-2
d_gene: TRBD1
CDR3nt: TGTGCCAGCAGCTCCGGACTGGGACAGGGGTATGGCTACACCTTC
CDR3aa: CASSSGLGQGYGYTF